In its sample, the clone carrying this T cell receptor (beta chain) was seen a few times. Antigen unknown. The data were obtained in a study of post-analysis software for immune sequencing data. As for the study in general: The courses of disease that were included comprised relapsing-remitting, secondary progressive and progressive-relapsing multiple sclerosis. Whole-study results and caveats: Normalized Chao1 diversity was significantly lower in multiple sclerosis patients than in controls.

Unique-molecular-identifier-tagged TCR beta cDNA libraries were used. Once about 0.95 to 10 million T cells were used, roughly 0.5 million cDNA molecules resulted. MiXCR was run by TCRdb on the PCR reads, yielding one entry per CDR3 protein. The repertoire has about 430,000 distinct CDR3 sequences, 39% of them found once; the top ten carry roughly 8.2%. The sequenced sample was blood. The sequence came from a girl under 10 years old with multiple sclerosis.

The CDR3 DNA sequence: TGCGCCAGCAGTGAGTCGAGGGGAGCCAGGGTACTTTACGGACGGAATGAGCAGTTCTTC. Translation: CASSESRGARVLYGRNEQFF. The genes are TRBV10-2 and TRBJ2-1; D may match TRBD1 or TRBD2 (5 bases each). Trimming shortened V by 0 bases and J by 7 bases, and 28 bases separated the two germline ends. The CDR3 contains 20 residues. Germline CDR1 WSHSY, CDR2 SAAADI.